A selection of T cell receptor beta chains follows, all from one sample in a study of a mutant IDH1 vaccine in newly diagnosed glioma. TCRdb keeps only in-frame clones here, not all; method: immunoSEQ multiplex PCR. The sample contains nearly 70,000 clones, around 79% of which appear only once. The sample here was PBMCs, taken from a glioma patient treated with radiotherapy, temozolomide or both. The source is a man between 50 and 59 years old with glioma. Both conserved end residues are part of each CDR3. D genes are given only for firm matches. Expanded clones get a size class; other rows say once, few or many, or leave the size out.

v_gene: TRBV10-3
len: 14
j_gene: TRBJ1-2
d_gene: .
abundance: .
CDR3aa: CAITDPRVNYGYTF
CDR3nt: TGTGCCATCACGGACCCAAGGGTTAACTATGGCTACACCTTC

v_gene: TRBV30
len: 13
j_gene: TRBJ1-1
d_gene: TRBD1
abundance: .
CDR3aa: CAWRITGDTEAFF
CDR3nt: TGTGCCTGGAGGATCACAGGGGACACTGAAGCTTTCTTT

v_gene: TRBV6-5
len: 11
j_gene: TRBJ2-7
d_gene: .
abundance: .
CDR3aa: CASLSGTEQYF
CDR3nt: TGTGCCAGCCTTTCCGGGACCGAGCAGTACTTC

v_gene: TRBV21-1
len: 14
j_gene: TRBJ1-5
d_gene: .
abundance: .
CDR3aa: CASRGSWSNQPQHF
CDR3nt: TGTGCCAGCAGGGGGAGCTGGAGCAATCAGCCCCAGCATTTT

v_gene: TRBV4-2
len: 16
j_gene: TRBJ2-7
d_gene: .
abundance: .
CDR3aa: CASSQDGVGRGREQYF
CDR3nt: TGTGCCAGCAGCCAAGATGGGGTGGGAAGGGGGAGGGAGCAGTACTTC

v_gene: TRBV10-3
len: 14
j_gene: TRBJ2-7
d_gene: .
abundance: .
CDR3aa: CAISESGGFYEQYF
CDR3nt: TGTGCCATCAGTGAGTCCGGTGGATTCTACGAGCAGTACTTC

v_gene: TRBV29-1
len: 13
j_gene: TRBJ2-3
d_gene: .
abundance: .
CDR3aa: CSVVQGSTDTQYF
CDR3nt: TGCAGCGTTGTACAGGGTTCCACAGATACGCAGTATTTT

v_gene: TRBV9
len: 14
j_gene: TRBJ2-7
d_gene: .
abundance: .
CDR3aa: CASSVDGFSYEQYF
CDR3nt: TGTGCCAGCAGCGTAGATGGGTTTTCCTACGAGCAGTACTTC

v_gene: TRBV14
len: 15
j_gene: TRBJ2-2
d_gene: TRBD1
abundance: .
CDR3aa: CASSPRTGNTGELFF
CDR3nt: TGTGCCAGCAGCCCGCGGACAGGGAACACCGGGGAGCTGTTTTTT

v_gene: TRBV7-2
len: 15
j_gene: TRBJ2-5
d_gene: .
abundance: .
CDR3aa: CASSRGAEISGTQYF
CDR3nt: TGTGCCAGCTCCCGAGGAGCGGAGATTTCAGGGACCCAGTACTTC

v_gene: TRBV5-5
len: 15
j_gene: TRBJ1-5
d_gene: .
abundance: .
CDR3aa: CASSLGGRAEQPQHF
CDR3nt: TGTGCCAGCAGCTTGGGAGGTCGGGCGGAGCAGCCCCAGCATTTT

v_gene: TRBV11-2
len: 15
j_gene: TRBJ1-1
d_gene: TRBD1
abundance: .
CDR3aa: CASSSPGTGDTEAFF
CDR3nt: TGTGCCAGCAGCTCACCCGGGACAGGGGACACTGAAGCTTTCTTT

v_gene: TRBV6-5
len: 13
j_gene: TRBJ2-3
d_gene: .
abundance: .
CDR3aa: CASSSPGQGTQYF
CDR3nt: TGTGCCAGCAGTTCCCCGGGGCAAGGGACGCAGTATTTT

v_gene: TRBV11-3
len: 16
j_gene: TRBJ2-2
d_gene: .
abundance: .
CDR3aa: CASSGRLGEKVGELFF
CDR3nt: TGTGCCAGCAGCGGGCGTTTAGGGGAGAAGGTCGGGGAGCTGTTTTTT

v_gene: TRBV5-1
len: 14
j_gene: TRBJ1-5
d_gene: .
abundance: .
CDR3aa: CASSPGSRTGPQHF
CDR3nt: TGCGCCAGCAGCCCCGGGTCAAGGACGGGGCCCCAGCATTTT

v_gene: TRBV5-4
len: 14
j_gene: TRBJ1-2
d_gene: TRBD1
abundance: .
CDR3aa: CASSFTGAGGGYTF
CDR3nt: TGTGCCAGCAGCTTCACAGGGGCCGGGGGTGGCTACACCTTC

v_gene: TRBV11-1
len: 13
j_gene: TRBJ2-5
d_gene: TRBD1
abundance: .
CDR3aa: CASSLGGGETQYF
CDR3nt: TGTGCCAGCAGCTTAGGAGGGGGCGAGACCCAGTACTTC

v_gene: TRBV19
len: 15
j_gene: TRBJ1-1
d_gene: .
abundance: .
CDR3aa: CASSTTDRRSTEAFF
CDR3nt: TGTGCCAGTAGTACCACCGACAGAAGAAGCACTGAAGCTTTCTTT

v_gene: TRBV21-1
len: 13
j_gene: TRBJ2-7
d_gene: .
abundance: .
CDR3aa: CASRYRDYYEQYF
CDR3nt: TGTGCCAGCAGATACAGGGATTATTACGAGCAGTACTTC

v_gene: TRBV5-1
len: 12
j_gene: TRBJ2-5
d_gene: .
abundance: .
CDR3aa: CASSLAGETQYF
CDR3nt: TGCGCCAGCAGCTTGGCTGGAGAGACCCAGTACTTC

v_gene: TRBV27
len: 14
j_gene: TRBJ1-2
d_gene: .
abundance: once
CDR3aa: CASSLSTQGGGYTF
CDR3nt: TGTGCCAGCAGTTTATCGACACAGGGAGGAGGCTACACCTTC

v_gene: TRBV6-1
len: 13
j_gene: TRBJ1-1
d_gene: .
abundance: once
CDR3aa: CASREQGRAEAFF
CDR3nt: TGTGCCAGCAGGGAACAGGGTAGGGCTGAAGCTTTCTTT

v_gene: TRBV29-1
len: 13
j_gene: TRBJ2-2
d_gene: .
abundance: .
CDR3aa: CSVDGPNTGELFF
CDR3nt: TGCAGCGTTGATGGTCCGAACACCGGGGAGCTGTTTTTT

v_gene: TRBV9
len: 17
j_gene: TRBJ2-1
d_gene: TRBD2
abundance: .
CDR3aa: CASSGGPRLAAYNEQFF
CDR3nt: TGTGCCAGCAGCGGAGGCCCCCGACTAGCGGCCTACAATGAGCAGTTCTTC

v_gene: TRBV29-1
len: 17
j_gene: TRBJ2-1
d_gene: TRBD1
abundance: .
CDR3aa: CSVVPLRETGHYNEQFF
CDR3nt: TGCAGCGTTGTCCCCTTGAGGGAGACAGGGCATTACAATGAGCAGTTCTTC

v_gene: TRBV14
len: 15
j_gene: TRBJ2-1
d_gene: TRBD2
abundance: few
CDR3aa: CASSRLGGGAREQFF
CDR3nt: TGTGCCAGCAGCCGGCTTGGCGGGGGGGCGAGGGAGCAGTTCTTC

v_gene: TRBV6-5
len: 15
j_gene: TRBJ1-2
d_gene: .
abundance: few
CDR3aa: CASSLTMGPNYGYTF
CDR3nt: TGTGCCAGCAGCCTAACGATGGGACCGAACTATGGCTACACCTTC

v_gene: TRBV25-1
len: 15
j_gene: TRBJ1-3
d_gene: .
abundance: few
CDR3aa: CASSEGGSEANTIYF
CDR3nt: TGTGCCAGCAGTGAAGGAGGATCCGAGGCAAACACCATATATTTT

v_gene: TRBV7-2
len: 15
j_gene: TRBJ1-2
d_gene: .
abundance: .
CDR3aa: CASSPWEGGWSGYTF
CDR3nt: TGTGCCAGCAGCCCCTGGGAGGGGGGCTGGTCTGGCTACACCTTC

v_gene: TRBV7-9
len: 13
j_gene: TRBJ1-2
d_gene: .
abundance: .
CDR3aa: CASRLGGLQGYTF
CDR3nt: TGTGCCAGCCGCCTTGGGGGTTTGCAAGGCTACACCTTC

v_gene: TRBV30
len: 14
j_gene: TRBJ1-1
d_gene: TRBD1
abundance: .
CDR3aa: CAWIPGGLNTEAFF
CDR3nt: TGTGCCTGGATTCCAGGGGGCTTGAACACTGAAGCTTTCTTT

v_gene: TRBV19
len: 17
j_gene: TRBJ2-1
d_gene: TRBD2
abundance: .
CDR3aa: CASSISPRRGARNEQFF
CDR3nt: TGTGCCAGTAGTATCTCCCCGAGGCGGGGGGCACGGAATGAGCAGTTCTTC

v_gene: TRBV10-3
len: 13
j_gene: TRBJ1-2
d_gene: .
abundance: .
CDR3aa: CAISPPGSYGYTF
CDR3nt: TGTGCCATCAGTCCCCCCGGGAGCTATGGCTACACCTTC

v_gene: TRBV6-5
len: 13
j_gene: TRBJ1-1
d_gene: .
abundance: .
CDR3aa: CASSGRLNTEAFF
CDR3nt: TGTGCCAGCAGCGGACGGCTGAACACTGAAGCTTTCTTT

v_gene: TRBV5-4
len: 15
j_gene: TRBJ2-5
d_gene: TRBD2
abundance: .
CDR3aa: CASSPSSGGKETQYF
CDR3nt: TGTGCCAGCAGTCCGTCCTCCGGGGGGAAAGAGACCCAGTACTTC

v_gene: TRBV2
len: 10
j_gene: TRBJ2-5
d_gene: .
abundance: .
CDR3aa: CASMIETQYF
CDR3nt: TGTGCCAGCATGATAGAGACCCAGTACTTC

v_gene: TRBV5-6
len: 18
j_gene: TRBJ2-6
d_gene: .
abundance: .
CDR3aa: CASRATGTGNSGANVLTF
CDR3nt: TGTGCCAGCAGGGCGACCGGGACGGGGAACTCTGGGGCCAACGTCCTGACTTTC

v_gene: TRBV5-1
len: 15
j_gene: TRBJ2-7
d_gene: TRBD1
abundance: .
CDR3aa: CASSWTGGSAYEQYF
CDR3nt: TGCGCCAGCAGTTGGACAGGGGGCTCAGCCTACGAGCAGTACTTC

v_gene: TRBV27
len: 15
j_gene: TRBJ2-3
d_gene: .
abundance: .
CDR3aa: CASSLRPVSTDTQYF
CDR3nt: TGTGCCAGCAGTTTACGCCCAGTCAGCACAGATACGCAGTATTTT

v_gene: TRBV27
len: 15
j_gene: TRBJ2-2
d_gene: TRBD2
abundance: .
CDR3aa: CASSPWREDTGELFF
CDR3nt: TGTGCCAGCAGCCCCTGGCGGGAGGACACCGGGGAGCTGTTTTTT

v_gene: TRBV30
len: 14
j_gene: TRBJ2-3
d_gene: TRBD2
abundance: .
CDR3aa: CAWMSGGLVDTQYF
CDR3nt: TGTGCCTGGATGTCCGGGGGGTTAGTAGATACGCAGTATTTT

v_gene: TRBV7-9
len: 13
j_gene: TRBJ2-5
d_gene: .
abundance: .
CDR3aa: CASSSASPETQYF
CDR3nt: TGTGCCAGCAGCTCCGCCTCTCCAGAGACCCAGTACTTC